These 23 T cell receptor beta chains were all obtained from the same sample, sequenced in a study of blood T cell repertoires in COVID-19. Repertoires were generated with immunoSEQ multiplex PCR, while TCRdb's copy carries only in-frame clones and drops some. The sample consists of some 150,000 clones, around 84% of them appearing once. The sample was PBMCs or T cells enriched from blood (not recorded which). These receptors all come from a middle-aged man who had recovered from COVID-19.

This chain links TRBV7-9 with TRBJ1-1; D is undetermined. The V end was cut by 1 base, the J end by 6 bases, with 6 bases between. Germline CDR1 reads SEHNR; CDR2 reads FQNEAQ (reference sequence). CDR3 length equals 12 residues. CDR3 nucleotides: TGTGCCAGCAGCTTAGTATCTTCTGAAGCTTTCTTT. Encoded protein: CASSLVSSEAFF.

CDR3 bases: TGTGCCAGCAGTCCAACACGGAACACTGAAGCTTTCTTT. Its protein product is CASSPTRNTEAFF. The J gene is TRBJ1-1, the V gene TRBV12-3 or TRBV12-4, with D unresolved. The V end was cut by 5 bases, the J end by 1 base, with 8 bases between. This CDR3 has 13 residues.

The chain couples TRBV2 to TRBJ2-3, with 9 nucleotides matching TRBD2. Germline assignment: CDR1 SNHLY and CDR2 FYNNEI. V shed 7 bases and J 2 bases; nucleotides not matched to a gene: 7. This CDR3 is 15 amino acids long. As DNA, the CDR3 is TGTGCCAGCAAGGGGCTAGCGGGGCCCACAGATACGCAGTATTTT. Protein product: CASKGLAGPTDTQYF. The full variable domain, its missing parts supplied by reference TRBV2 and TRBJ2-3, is EPEVTQTPSHQVTQMGQEVILRCVPISNHLYFYWYRQILGQKVEFLVSFYNNEISEKSEIFDDQFSVERPDGSNFTLKIRSTKLEDSAMYFCASKGLAGPTDTQYFGPGTRLTVL.

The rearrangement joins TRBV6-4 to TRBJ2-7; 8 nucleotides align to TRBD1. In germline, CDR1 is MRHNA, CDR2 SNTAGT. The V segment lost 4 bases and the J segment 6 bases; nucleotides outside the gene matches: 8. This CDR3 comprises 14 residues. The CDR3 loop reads CASSATGTGGEQYF. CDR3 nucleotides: TGTGCCAGCAGTGCAACCGGGACAGGTGGCGAGCAGTACTTC.

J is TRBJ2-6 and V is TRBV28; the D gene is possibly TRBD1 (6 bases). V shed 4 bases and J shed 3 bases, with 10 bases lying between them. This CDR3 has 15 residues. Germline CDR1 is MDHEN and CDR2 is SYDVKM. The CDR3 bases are TGTGCCAGCAGTTCGCCAGGGGTTGGGGCCAACGTCCTGACTTTC. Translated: CASSSPGVGANVLTF. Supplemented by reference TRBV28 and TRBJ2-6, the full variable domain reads DVKVTQSSRYLVKRTGEKVFLECVQDMDHENMFWYRQDPGLGLRLIYFSYDVKMKEKGDIPEGYSVSREKKERFSLILESASTNQTSMYLCASSSPGVGANVLTFGAGSRLTVL.

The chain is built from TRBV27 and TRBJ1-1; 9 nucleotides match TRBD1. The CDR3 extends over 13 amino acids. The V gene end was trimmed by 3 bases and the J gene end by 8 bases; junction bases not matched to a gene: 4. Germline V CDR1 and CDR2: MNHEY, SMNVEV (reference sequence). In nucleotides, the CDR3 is TGTGCCAGCAGTTTCCACGGGACAGGGGAAGCTTTCTTT. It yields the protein CASSFHGTGEAFF.

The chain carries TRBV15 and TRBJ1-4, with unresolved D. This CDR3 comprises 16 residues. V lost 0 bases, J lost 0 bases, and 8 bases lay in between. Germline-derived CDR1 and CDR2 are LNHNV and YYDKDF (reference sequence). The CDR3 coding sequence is TGTGCCACCAGCAGAGATTTGGCAGCAACTAATGAAAAACTGTTTTTT. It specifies CATSRDLAATNEKLFF.

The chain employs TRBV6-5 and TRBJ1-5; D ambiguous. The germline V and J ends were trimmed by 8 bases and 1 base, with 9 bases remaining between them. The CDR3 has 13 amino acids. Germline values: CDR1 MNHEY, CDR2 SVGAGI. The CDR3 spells CASRDSSNQPQHF. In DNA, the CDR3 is TGTGCCAGCCGGGATTCCAGCAATCAGCCCCAGCATTTT.

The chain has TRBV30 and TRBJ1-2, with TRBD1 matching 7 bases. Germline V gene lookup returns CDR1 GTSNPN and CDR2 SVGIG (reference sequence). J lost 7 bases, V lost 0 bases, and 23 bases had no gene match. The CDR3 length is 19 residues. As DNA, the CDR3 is TGTGCCTGGAGTGTACAGAGGGGGCTCCACCGTACGGCCATTGTTGGCTACACCTTC. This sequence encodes CAWSVQRGLHRTAIVGYTF.

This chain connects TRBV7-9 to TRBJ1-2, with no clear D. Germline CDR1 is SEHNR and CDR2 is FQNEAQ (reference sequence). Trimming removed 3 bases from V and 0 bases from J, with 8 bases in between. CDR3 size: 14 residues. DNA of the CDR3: TGTGCCAGCAGCTTGCGGATCGCTAACTATGGCTACACCTTC. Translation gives CASSLRIANYGYTF.

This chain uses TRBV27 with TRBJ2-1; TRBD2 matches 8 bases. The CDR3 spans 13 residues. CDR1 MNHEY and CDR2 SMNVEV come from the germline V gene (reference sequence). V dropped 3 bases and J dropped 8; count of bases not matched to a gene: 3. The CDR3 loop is CASSFFGGDEQFF. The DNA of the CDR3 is TGTGCCAGCAGTTTCTTCGGGGGGGATGAGCAGTTCTTC.

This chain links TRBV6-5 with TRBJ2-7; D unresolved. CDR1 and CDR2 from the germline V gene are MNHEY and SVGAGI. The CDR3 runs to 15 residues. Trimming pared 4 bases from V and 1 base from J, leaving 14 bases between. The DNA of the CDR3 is TGTGCCAGCAGTTCTGTTGACATTTCTTCCTACGAGCAGTACTTC. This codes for CASSSVDISSYEQYF.

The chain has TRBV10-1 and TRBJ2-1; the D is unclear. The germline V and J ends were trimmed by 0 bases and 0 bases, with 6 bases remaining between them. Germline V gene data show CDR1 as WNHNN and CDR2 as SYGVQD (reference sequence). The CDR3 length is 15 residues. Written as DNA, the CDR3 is TGCGCCAGCAGTGAGTCGGAGAACTCCTACAATGAGCAGTTCTTC. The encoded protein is CASSESENSYNEQFF.

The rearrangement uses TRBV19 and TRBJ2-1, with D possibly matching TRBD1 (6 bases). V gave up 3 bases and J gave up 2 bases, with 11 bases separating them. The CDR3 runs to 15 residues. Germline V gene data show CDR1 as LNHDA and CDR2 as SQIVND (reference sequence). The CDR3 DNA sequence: TGTGCCAGTAGTATCCAAGACAGGCCCTACAATGAGCAGTTCTTC. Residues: CASSIQDRPYNEQFF.

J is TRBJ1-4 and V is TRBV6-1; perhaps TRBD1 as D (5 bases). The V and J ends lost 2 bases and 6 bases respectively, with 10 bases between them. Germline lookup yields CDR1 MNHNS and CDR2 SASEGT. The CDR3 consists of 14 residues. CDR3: CASSENRRHEKLFF. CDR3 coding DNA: TGTGCCAGCAGTGAAAACAGGAGACATGAAAAACTGTTTTTT.

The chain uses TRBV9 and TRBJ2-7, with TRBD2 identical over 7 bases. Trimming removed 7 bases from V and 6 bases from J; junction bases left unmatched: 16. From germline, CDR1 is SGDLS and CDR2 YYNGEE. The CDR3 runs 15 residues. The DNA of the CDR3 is TGTGCCAGCGGGGTACTAGGTGCGGGGGATGGCGAGCAGTACTTC. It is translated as CASGVLGAGDGEQYF.

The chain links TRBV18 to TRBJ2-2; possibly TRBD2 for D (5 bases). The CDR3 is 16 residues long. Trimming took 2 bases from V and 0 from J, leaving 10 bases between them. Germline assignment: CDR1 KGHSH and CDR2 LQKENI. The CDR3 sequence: CASSPVAGANTGELFF. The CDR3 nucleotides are TGTGCCAGCTCACCAGTGGCGGGCGCGAACACCGGGGAGCTGTTTTTT. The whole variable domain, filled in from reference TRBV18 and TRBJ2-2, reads NAGVMQNPRHLVRRRGQEARLRCSPMKGHSHVYWYRQLPEEGLKFMVYLQKENIIDESGMPKERFSAEFPKEGPSILRIQQVVRGDSAAYFCASSPVAGANTGELFFGEGSRLTVL.

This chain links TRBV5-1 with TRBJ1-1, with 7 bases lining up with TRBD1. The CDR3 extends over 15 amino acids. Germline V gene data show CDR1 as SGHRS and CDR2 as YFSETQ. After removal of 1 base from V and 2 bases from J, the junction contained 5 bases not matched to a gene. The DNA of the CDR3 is TGCGCCAGCAGCTTGAGACAGGGAAGCAACACTGAAGCTTTCTTT. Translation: CASSLRQGSNTEAFF.

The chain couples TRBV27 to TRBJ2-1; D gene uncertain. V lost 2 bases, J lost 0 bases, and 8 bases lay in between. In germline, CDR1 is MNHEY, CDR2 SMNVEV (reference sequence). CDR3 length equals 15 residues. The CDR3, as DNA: TGTGCCAGCAGTTTAGTTCCCCGCTCCTACAATGAGCAGTTCTTC. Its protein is CASSLVPRSYNEQFF.

The CDR3 bases are TGTGCCAGCAGCGCCTTTGACACCTTCTCCTACGAGCAGTACTTC. Its translation: CASSAFDTFSYEQYF. This rearrangement joins TRBV9 to TRBJ2-7; no clear D. The CDR3 totals 15 residues. V was shortened by 3 bases and J by 0 bases, with 13 bases between the two germline ends. Germline values: CDR1 SGDLS, CDR2 YYNGEE.

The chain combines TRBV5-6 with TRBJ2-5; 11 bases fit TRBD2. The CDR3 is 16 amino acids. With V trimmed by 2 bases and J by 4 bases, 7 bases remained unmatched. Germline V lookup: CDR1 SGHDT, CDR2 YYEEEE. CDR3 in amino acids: CASSFPRLAGRETQYF. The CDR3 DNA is TGTGCCAGCAGCTTTCCGAGACTAGCGGGGCGAGAGACCCAGTACTTC.

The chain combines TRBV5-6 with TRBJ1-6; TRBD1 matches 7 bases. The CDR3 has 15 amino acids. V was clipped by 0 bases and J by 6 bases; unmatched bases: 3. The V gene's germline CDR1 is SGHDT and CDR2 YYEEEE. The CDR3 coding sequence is TGTGCCAGCAGCTTGGTGGGACAGCTTAATTCACCCCTCCACTTT. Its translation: CASSLVGQLNSPLHF.

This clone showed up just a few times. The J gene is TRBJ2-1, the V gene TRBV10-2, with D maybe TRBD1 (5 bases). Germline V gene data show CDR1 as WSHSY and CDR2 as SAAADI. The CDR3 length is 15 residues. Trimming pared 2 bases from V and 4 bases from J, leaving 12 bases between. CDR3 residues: CASSEPSRQYNEQFF. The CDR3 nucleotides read TGCGCCAGCAGTGAGCCTAGTCGACAGTACAATGAGCAGTTCTTC.